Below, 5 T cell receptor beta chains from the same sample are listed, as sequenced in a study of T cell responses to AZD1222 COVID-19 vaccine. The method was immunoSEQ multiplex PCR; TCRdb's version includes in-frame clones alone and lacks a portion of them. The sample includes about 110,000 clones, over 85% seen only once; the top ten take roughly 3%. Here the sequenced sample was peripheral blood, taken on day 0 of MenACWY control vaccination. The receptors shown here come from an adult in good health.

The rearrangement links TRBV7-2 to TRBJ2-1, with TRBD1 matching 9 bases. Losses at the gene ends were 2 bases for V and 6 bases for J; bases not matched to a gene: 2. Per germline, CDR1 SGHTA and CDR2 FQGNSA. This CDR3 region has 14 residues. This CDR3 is CASSLNRGPNEQFF. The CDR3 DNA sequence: TGTGCCAGCAGCTTAAACAGGGGGCCCAATGAGCAGTTCTTC.

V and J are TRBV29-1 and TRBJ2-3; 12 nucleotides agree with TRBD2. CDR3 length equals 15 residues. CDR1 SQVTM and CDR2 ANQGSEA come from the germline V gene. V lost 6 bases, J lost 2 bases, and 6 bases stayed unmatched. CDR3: CSVQRLAGATDTQYF. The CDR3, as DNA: TGCAGCGTCCAGAGACTAGCGGGGGCCACAGATACGCAGTATTTT.

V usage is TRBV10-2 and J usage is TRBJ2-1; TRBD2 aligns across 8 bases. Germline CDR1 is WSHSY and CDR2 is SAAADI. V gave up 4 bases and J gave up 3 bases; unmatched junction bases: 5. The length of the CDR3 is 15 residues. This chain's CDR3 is CASSALRGVYNEQFF. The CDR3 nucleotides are TGCGCCAGCAGTGCCCTGCGGGGGGTCTACAATGAGCAGTTCTTC.

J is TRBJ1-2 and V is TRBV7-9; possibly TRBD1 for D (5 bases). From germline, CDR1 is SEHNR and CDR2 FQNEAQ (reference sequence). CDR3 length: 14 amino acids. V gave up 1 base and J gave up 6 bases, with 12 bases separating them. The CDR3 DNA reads TGTGCCAGCAGCTTAGACAGGAATCTGGATGGCTACACCTTC. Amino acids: CASSLDRNLDGYTF.

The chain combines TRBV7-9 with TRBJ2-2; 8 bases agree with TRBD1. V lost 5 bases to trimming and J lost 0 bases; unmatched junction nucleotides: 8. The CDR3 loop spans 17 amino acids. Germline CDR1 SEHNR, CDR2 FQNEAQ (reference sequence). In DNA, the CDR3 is TGTGCCAGCAGCATTTACGGACAGGGCTCGAACACCGGGGAGCTGTTTTTT. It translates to CASSIYGQGSNTGELFF.